The sequence of this T cell receptor beta chain was determined in a study of technical replicates of blood from a handful of donors. Clones were read by immunoSEQ multiplex PCR, and TCRdb kept only the in-frame ones, dropping some. Among approximately 59,000 clones listed, around 88% were seen once. V lost 3 bases to trimming and J lost 1 base, with 13 bases between them. Germline assignment: CDR1 SGHTS and CDR2 YDEGEE. This CDR3 has 15 amino acids. The source material was PBMCs. The clonotype originates from a human donor in good health. Some clones in this sample may be carry-over from other donors' samples. The chain is built from TRBV5-8 and TRBJ1-1; TRBD1 might be the D (6 bases). CDR3 nucleotide sequence: TGTGCCAGCAGCTCGCGAACAGGGTGGAACACTGAAGCTTTCTTT. Translated: CASSSRTGWNTEAFF.